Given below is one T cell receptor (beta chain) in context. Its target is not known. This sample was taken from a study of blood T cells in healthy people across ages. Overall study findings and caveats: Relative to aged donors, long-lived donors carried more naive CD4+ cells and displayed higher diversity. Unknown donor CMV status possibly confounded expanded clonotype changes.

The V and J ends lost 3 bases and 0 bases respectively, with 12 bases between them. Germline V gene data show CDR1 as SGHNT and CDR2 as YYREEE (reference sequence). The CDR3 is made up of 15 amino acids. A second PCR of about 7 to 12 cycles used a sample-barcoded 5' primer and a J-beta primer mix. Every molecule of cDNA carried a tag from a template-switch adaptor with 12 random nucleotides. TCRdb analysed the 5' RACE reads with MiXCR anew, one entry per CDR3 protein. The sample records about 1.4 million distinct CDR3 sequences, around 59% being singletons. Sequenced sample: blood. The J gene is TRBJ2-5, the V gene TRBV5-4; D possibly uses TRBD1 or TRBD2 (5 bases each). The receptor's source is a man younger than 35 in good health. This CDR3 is CASSYTGTHQETQYF. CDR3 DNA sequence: TGTGCCAGCAGCTATACCGGGACCCACCAAGAGACCCAGTACTTC.